Sequencing of this TCR beta chain was carried out in a study of T-cell reconstitution after alpha-beta-depleted transplantation in children. General observations from the study: After one year, T-cell counts and TCRbeta diversity mostly came from new T cells.

The CDR3 has 13 amino acids. V was trimmed by 5 bases and J by 3 bases, leaving 10 bases between them. Per germline, CDR1 SGHTA and CDR2 FQGTGA. This clonotype occurred many times. Its antigen remains unidentified. The TCRbeta library incorporated unique molecular identifiers. A single record per CDR3 protein comes from TCRdb applying MiXCR to the PCR reads. Of 25,000 to 30,000 distinct CDR3 sequences in the sample, roughly 6% were seen once. The clonotype originates from a male patient aged 10-17 years who had a stem cell transplant for acute myeloid leukemia, so the T cells may come from the graft donor. Sequencing used PBMCs, mostly from graft donor cells, obtained 180 days after TCRalphabeta/CD19-depleted stem cell transplant. The rearrangement links TRBV7-3 to TRBJ1-1, with no clear D. The CDR3 region is CASSASGYTEAFF. The CDR3 DNA reads as TGTGCCAGCAGCGCTAGTGGTTACACTGAAGCTTTCTTT.